This T cell receptor (beta chain) was sequenced during a study of T cells after yellow fever vaccination. Study summary: Each low-cell-number fraction was prepared by means of SMART-Seq v4 Ultra Low Input.

This clonotype showed up just a few times. Using its own MiXCR run on the 5' RACE reads, TCRdb lists one record per CDR3 protein. The repertoire consists of 80,000 to 100,000 distinct CDR3 sequences, with roughly 8.2% occurring once and the leading ten covering roughly 17%. General study results and limits: Abundant clonotypes from the bulk population could get into FACS-sorted repertoires as contaminants. The booster saw the reappearance of most primary-vaccination clones (96% CD4, around 88% CD8).

V was cut by 0 bases and J by 4 bases, with 13 bases left in between. This CDR3 region has 17 residues. The germline V gene has CDR1 SGHAT and CDR2 FQNNGV. The material sequenced was CD8+ T cells not binding an NS4B(214-222) dextramer, sorted from PBMCs, taken approximately 15 days after the first yellow fever vaccination. This clonotype was sampled from a man aged 18 to 30 who received the YFV17D yellow fever vaccine. The J gene is TRBJ2-6, the V gene TRBV11-2; the D gene is possibly TRBD2 (5 bases). CDR3 nucleotide sequence: TGTGCCAGCAGCTTAGATCGCCCGGGGAACGGGGCCAACGTCCTGACTTTC. Protein sequence: CASSLDRPGNGANVLTF.